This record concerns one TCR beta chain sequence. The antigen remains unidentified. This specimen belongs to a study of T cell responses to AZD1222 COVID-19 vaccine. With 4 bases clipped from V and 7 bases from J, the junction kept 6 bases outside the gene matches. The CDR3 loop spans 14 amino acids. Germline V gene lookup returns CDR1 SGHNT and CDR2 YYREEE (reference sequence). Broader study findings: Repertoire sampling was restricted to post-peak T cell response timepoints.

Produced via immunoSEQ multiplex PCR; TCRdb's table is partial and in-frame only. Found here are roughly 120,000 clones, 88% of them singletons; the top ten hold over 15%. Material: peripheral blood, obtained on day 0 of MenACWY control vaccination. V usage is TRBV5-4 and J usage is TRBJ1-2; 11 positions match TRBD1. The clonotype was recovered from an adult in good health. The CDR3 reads CASSDRTGGGGYTF. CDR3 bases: TGTGCCAGCAGCGATCGGACAGGGGGCGGTGGCTACACCTTC.